The present T cell receptor (beta chain) was sequenced within a study of human T cells and chemical hapten exposure. Study as a whole: The sensitizer, 2% DPC, was used on approximately 2 cm by approximately 2 cm of upper inner arm skin. Per-sample TCR yield variation was attributed mainly to small pooled library volume differences. Notes on the study in general: DPC sensitization did not alter TCRs above 1 in 1000 frequency.

What the library attached to individual cDNA molecules were unique molecular identifiers. One entry per CDR3 protein, called by TCRdb with MiXCR from the RACE reads. The sample consists of tens of thousands of distinct CDR3 sequences, 7% to 10% of them appearing once. Time point described: patch test 1, 2 weeks after DPC sensitization. Treatment denoted: therapeutic diphenylcyclopropenone sensitization with weekly scalp DPC. To note about this clonotype: Its antigen remains unknown.

The CDR3 has 14 residues. The V gene's germline CDR1 is SGHRS and CDR2 YFSETQ. Trimming stripped 3 bases from V and 7 bases from J, with 15 bases between. The sample here was whole blood, taken in connection with sensitization to the hapten diphenylcyclopropenone (DPC). The genes are TRBV5-1 and TRBJ2-3; a weak D match, TRBD2 (5 bases). This TCR was sampled from a woman aged 35 to 49 with alopecia areata. Some clones in this sample may be carry-over from other donors' samples. DNA for the CDR3: TGCGCCAGCAGCTCCCTGGGAGACACCAATACGCAGTATTTT. Translation: CASSSLGDTNTQYF. Full variable domain (remainder filled in from reference TRBV5-1 and TRBJ2-3): KAGVTQTPRYLIKTRGQQVTLSCSPISGHRSVSWYQQTPGQGLQFLFEYFSETQRNKGNFPGRFSGRQFSNSRSEMNVSTLELGDSALYLCASSSLGDTNTQYFGPGTRLTVL.